The present entry profiles one T cell receptor beta chain with its context. Authors' processing steps: Reference gene primer amplification gave estimated nucleated cell counts. Profiled with immunoSEQ multiplex PCR; TCRdb holds only in-frame clones, not every one. V and J calls and clone size are those listed in that table; D and trimming were worked out from the DNA. The sample lists approximately 220,000 clones, under 90% occurring once. With 6 bases removed from V and 4 bases from J, the gap between germline ends came to 22 bases. The CDR3 runs to 16 residues. Per germline, CDR1 MNHEY and CDR2 SMNVEV (reference sequence). The sample is drawn from a study of blood T cell repertoires in COVID-19. Study information: The United States, Italy and Spain were the sources of the acute and convalescent COVID-19 samples. T cells, B-cell-depleted T cells, or PBMCs provided the cDNA or gDNA that served as material.

The source of this sequence is a man in his fifties or sixties with acute or convalescent COVID-19. The specimen sequenced was peripheral blood. The chain has TRBV27 and TRBJ2-7, with D perhaps matching TRBD2 (5 bases). The CDR3: CASSWERPGLGYEQYF. The CDR3, as DNA: TGTGCCAGCAGCTGGGAGAGACCGGGTCTGGGATACGAGCAGTACTTC.